The entry below gives a single T cell receptor (beta chain) sequence along with its context. Original methodology: By means of reference gene primer amplification, nucleated cell counts were estimated. Method: immunoSEQ multiplex PCR; TCRdb's copy keeps in-frame clones and lacks some. The DNA was the basis for D and trimming; V, J and clone size are from that table. The profile shows about 180,000 clones, roughly three quarters of them singletons. The data stem from a study of blood T cell repertoires in COVID-19. Whole-study context: Acute and convalescent COVID-19 samples came from the United States, Italy and Spain.

Enrolled through a virtual design, the participants were between about 18 and 89 years of age and came from around 25 US areas. Within the 2 weeks before study entry, each person in the exposed group met a COVID-19 case. Trimming at V came to 3 bases and at J to 8 bases, leaving 13 bases not matched to a gene. Germline lookup yields CDR1 MDHEN and CDR2 SYDVKM. This CDR3 has 17 residues. This TCR came from a man in his 60s who had been exposed to COVID-19. The V and J genes are TRBV28 and TRBJ1-2; 12 nucleotides match TRBD1. Sequenced input: PBMCs or T cells enriched from blood (not recorded which). The CDR3 DNA follows: TGTGCCAGCAGTTTGGGGACAGGGGGCGCAAGGGTTAGCGGCTACACCTTC. It specifies CASSLGTGGARVSGYTF.